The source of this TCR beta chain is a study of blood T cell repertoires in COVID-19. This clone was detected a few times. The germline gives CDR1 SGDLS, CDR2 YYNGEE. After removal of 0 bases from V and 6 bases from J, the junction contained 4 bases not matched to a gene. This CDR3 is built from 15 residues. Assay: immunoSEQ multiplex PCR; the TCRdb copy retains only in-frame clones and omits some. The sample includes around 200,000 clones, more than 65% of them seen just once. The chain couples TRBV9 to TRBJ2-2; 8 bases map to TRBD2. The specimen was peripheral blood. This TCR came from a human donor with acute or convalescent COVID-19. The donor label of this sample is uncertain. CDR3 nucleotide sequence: TGTGCCAGCAGCGTAGCGGGGGGGCCGGCCGGGGAGCTGTTTTTT. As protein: CASSVAGGPAGELFF.